This entry features one T cell receptor (beta chain) sequence. The antigen is unknown. The data are from a study of cytomegalovirus exposure and HLA in healthy donors. Study summary: An earlier analysis found 110 million or so unique TCR beta sequences from 150 million to 200 million T cells. Whole-study findings and limits: Sequencing artifact likely explains a cluster of highly shared sequence variants.

This PCR relied on a set of 60 Vbeta primers and 13 Jbeta primers. Using immunoSEQ multiplex PCR, the repertoire was profiled, and TCRdb retains in-frame clones only, with some absent. Its listing shows 150,000 to 200,000 clones. Losses at the gene ends were 4 bases for V and 2 bases for J; bases not matched to a gene: 5. The CDR3 extends over 14 amino acids. Germline V gives CDR1 SGHNT, CDR2 YYREEE (reference sequence). The material sequenced was PBMCs. The J gene is TRBJ2-5, the V gene TRBV5-4; 7 bases match TRBD1. This receptor was obtained from a young man in good health and CMV-seronegative. The CDR3 DNA reads as TGTGCCAGCAGCGCCGGGACAGCACAAGAGACCCAGTACTTC. This sequence encodes CASSAGTAQETQYF.